One sample yielded the 17 T cell receptor beta chains listed below, sequenced in a study of blood T cell repertoires in COVID-19. Using immunoSEQ multiplex PCR, the repertoire was profiled, and TCRdb retains in-frame clones only, with some absent. The table shows 150,000 to 200,000 clones, with about 86% occurring only once. The sequencing sample was made of peripheral blood. The receptor set was obtained from a man in his 70s with active or convalescent COVID-19.

This rearrangement joins TRBV15 to TRBJ2-3, with D perhaps TRBD2 (6 bases). Germline V gene data show CDR1 as LNHNV and CDR2 as YYDKDF (reference sequence). The CDR3 sequence is 14 residues long. Trimming removed 1 base from V and 4 bases from J, with 9 bases in between. The CDR3 loop reads CATSRGGDSDTQYF. CDR3 nucleotide sequence: TGTGCCACCAGCAGAGGAGGGGACTCAGATACGCAGTATTTT. Together with reference TRBV15 and TRBJ2-3, the CDR3 gives the full variable domain: DAMVIQNPRYQVTQFGKPVTLSCSQTLNHNVMYWYQQKSSQAPKLLFHYYDKDFNNEADTPDNFQSRRPNTSFCFLDIRSPGLGDTAMYLCATSRGGDSDTQYFGPGTRLTVL.

The chain uses TRBV12-3 or TRBV12-4 and TRBJ2-3; D is perhaps TRBD2 (6 bases). The germline V and J ends were trimmed by 4 bases and 3 bases, with 8 bases remaining between them. The CDR3 totals 13 residues. The DNA of the CDR3 is TGTGCCAGCAGTTGGAGGGGAACAGATACGCAGTATTTT. As protein: CASSWRGTDTQYF.

J is TRBJ2-4 and V is TRBV29-1; 7 bases agree with TRBD1. The CDR3 consists of 13 residues. V was clipped by 5 bases and J by 8 bases; unmatched bases: 9. Per the germline V gene, CDR1 is SQVTM and CDR2 is ANQGSEA. This CDR3 reads CSVNPGQQDIQYF. The CDR3 nucleotides read TGCAGCGTTAACCCGGGACAGCAGGACATTCAGTACTTC.

The chain couples TRBV7-7 to TRBJ2-5, with 7 bases fitting TRBD1. The CDR3 contains 16 residues. CDR1 SSHAT and CDR2 FNYEAQ come from the germline V gene (reference sequence). V dropped 0 bases and J dropped 2; count of bases not matched to a gene: 6. In DNA, the CDR3 is TGTGCCAGCAGCTTAGCCCCTGGGACAGCACAAGAGACCCAGTACTTC. It specifies CASSLAPGTAQETQYF. Based on the CDR3 plus reference TRBV7-7 and TRBJ2-5, the full variable domain is GAGVSQSPRYKVTKRGQDVTLRCDPISSHATLYWYQQALGQGPEFLTYFNYEAQPDKSGLPSDRFSAERPEGSISTLTIQRTEQRDSAMYRCASSLAPGTAQETQYFGPGTRLLVL.

J is TRBJ2-6 and V is TRBV18; 10 positions match TRBD1. Germline V gene data show CDR1 as KGHSH and CDR2 as LQKENI. CDR3 size: 18 residues. Losses at the gene ends were 6 bases for V and 0 bases for J; bases not matched to a gene: 8. CDR3 nucleotides: TGTGCCAGCTCCCCTTACGGGACAGGGGTCTCTGGGGCCAACGTCCTGACTTTC. This translates into CASSPYGTGVSGANVLTF.

The V and J genes are TRBV29-1 and TRBJ2-3, with D possibly TRBD1 on 6 matching bases. V was cut by 6 bases and J by 5 bases, with 15 bases left in between. The CDR3 sequence is 13 residues long. CDR1 SQVTM and CDR2 ANQGSEA come from the germline V gene. The CDR3 DNA sequence: TGCAGCGTGGAAACAGGGTTGAGAGATACGCAGTATTTT. Its translation is CSVETGLRDTQYF.

The rearrangement uses TRBV6-2 or TRBV6-3 and TRBJ1-1; D perhaps matches TRBD1 (6 bases). This CDR3 has 14 amino acids. Germline loops: CDR1 MNHEY, CDR2 SVGEGT. V was shortened by 5 bases and J by 3 bases, with 13 bases between the two germline ends. The CDR3 nucleotides read TGTGCCAGCAGTGGCTCTAACAGGGACACTGAAGCTTTCTTT. Translated, it gives CASSGSNRDTEAFF.

The chain employs TRBV18 and TRBJ2-2; 9 positions match TRBD1. The CDR3 consists of 15 residues. The V and J ends lost 6 bases and 6 bases, in that order; junction bases with no gene match: 8. Germline V gene sequence: CDR1 KGHSH, CDR2 LQKENI. DNA of the CDR3: TGTGCCAGCTCCCACCGGGACAGGGACGCCGGGGAGCTGTTTTTT. Its protein product is CASSHRDRDAGELFF.

This rearrangement joins TRBV7-2 to TRBJ2-3; TRBD2 matches at 10 bases. Per the germline V gene, CDR1 is SGHTA and CDR2 is FQGNSA. The CDR3 is made up of 19 amino acids. After removal of 6 bases from V and 0 bases from J, the junction contained 15 bases not matched to a gene. CDR3 sequence reads: CASRLLSSGRAVSTDTQYF. Here the CDR3 DNA reads TGTGCCAGCAGGCTCCTTTCCAGCGGGAGGGCCGTTAGCACAGATACGCAGTATTTT. Complete variable domain (other parts from reference TRBV7-2 and TRBJ2-3): GAGVSQSPSNKVTEKGKDVELRCDPISGHTALYWYRQSLGQGLEFLIYFQGNSAPDKSGLPSDRFSAERTGGSVSTLTIQRTQQEDSAVYLCASRLLSSGRAVSTDTQYFGPGTRLTVL.

The chain joins TRBV7-2 to TRBJ2-1; 15 bases agree with TRBD2. The trim removed 5 bases at V and 10 bases at J, leaving 18 bases unmatched. This CDR3 is built from 19 residues. Germline V CDR1 and CDR2: SGHTA, FQGNSA. The CDR3 nucleotides read TGTGCCAGCAGCCCCTACGGCAGAGGGACTAGCGGGGGGCGCGAAGAGCAGTTCTTC. It yields the protein CASSPYGRGTSGGREEQFF. The full variable domain, completed using reference TRBV7-2 and TRBJ2-1, is GAGVSQSPSNKVTEKGKDVELRCDPISGHTALYWYRQSLGQGLEFLIYFQGNSAPDKSGLPSDRFSAERTGGSVSTLTIQRTQQEDSAVYLCASSPYGRGTSGGREEQFFGPGTRLTVL.

The chain combines TRBV2 with TRBJ1-1, with 8 positions matching TRBD1. After removal of 5 bases from V and 6 bases from J, the junction contained 8 bases not matched to a gene. CDR3 length: 14 amino acids. Germline-derived CDR1 and CDR2 are SNHLY and FYNNEI. CDR3 residues: CASSPGQVGAEAFF. The CDR3 DNA is TGTGCCAGCAGTCCGGGACAGGTAGGAGCTGAAGCTTTCTTT.

J is TRBJ2-3 and V is TRBV19; a weak D match, TRBD1 (5 bases). Germline lookup yields CDR1 LNHDA and CDR2 SQIVND (reference sequence). V dropped 4 bases and J dropped 1 base, with 15 bases sitting between them. This CDR3 comprises 16 residues. The CDR3 loop reads CASSTWLQGGTDTQYF. The CDR3 nucleotides read TGTGCCAGTAGTACCTGGCTACAAGGGGGCACAGATACGCAGTATTTT.

The CDR3 DNA reads TGTGCCAGCAGCTTATACGTCTACTCCTACGAGCAGTACTTC. Translated, it gives CASSLYVYSYEQYF. The J gene is TRBJ2-7, the V gene TRBV7-8, with unresolved D. The CDR3 totals 14 residues. CDR1 and CDR2 (germline): SGHVS, FQNEAQ. Between the trimmed V and J ends, which lost 2 bases and 0 bases, there was a span of 8 bases.

The chain employs TRBV11-3 and TRBJ1-1; D is possibly TRBD1 (6 bases). V was clipped by 3 bases and J by 0 bases, with 8 bases between them. The CDR3 totals 14 residues. CDR1 and CDR2 (germline): SGHNT, YENEEA. CDR3 sequence reads: CASSLTGLNTEAFF. The CDR3 DNA reads TGTGCCAGCAGCTTGACAGGTTTGAACACTGAAGCTTTCTTT.

This chain uses TRBV27 with TRBJ1-1, with D possibly being TRBD1 (5 bases). The germline V and J ends were trimmed by 0 bases and 12 bases, with 14 bases remaining between them. This CDR3 comprises 13 residues. CDR1 is MNHEY and CDR2 is SMNVEV in the germline V gene (reference sequence). The CDR3, as DNA: TGTGCCAGCAGTTTATCGCAAGGGGTGATGACTTTCTTT. This gives the protein CASSLSQGVMTFF.

This chain uses TRBV11-2 with TRBJ2-4, with D possibly being TRBD1 (5 bases). V lost 0 bases to trimming and J lost 8 bases, with 14 bases between them. Germline V CDR1 and CDR2: SGHAT, FQNNGV. This CDR3 comprises 15 residues. CDR3 region: CASSLDIGRRDIQYF. As DNA, the CDR3 is TGTGCCAGCAGCTTAGATATCGGGCGCAGGGACATTCAGTACTTC.

The V and J genes are TRBV25-1 and TRBJ2-1; 11 nucleotides line up with TRBD2. J lost 6 bases, V lost 7 bases, and 2 bases had no gene match. Germline CDR1 MGHDK, CDR2 SYGVNS. CDR3 length equals 13 residues. This CDR3 reads CASTLAGGNEQFF. The DNA of the CDR3 is TGTGCCAGCACCCTAGCGGGAGGCAATGAGCAGTTCTTC.